The next 23 T cell receptor beta chains were all read from a single sample in a study of post-analysis software for immune sequencing data (dated by TCRdb to between 2015 and 2016). The library was obtained by PCR. TCRdb shows the sequencer as Illumina HiSeq 2500. To reduce PCR and sequencing biases, unique molecular identifiers were built into the TCR beta cDNA libraries. Starting from the raw public reads, TCRdb applied fastp trimming at Q25, assembled clones with MiXCR and retained in-frame beta chains. Each entry merges the rows of one CDR3 protein and shows their most common DNA and genes. In this sample the table shows about 820,000 distinct CDR3 sequences, roughly 50% of which occur a single time. Roughly 4.4% of the sample rests with the top ten. Their target antigens are unknown. Results and caveats for the whole study, not just this receptor: Significantly higher frequencies in patients than in controls were found for roughly five TRBV segments, including TRBV5-6, TRBV5-1 and TRBV20-1.

The sample consisted of blood. The receptors here all came from a girl between 5 and 17 years old with multiple sclerosis.

The V call is TRBV7-2, the J call TRBJ1-4; no clear D. The CDR3 consists of 16 residues. V was clipped by 6 bases and J by 2 bases, with 16 bases between them. The germline V gene has CDR1 SGHTA and CDR2 FQGNSA. As DNA, the CDR3 is TGTGCCAGCAGTCAAGGGTCCTCTACCACTAATGAAAAACTGTTTTTT. Translated, it gives CASSQGSSTTNEKLFF.

The chain has TRBV6-6 and TRBJ2-3; 7 bases are shared with TRBD2. Germline values: CDR1 MNHNY, CDR2 SVGAGI (reference sequence). V was clipped by 2 bases and J by 8 bases; unmatched bases: 4. The CDR3 loop spans 13 amino acids. CDR3 coding DNA: TGTGCCAGCAGTTACGTCCGGGAGGCTACGCAGTATTTT. Its translation: CASSYVREATQYF.

The chain has TRBV5-1 and TRBJ2-5; TRBD2 matches at 12 bases. This CDR3 is built from 14 residues. CDR1 is SGHRS and CDR2 is YFSETQ in the germline V gene. Trimming took 8 bases from V and 1 from J; bases not matched to a gene: 3. The CDR3 protein is CASVLAGGQETQYF. The CDR3 DNA is TGCGCCAGTGTACTAGCGGGGGGCCAAGAGACCCAGTACTTC. The variable domain in full, completed from reference TRBV5-1 and TRBJ2-5, reads KAGVTQTPRYLIKTRGQQVTLSCSPISGHRSVSWYQQTPGQGLQFLFEYFSETQRNKGNFPGRFSGRQFSNSRSEMNVSTLELGDSALYLCASVLAGGQETQYFGPGTRLLVL.

The J gene is TRBJ2-5, the V gene TRBV11-2; a possible D gene is TRBD2 (5 bases). The J call could be wrong; TRBJ2-7 is a better fit for the DNA end. The CDR3 is 13 amino acids. Germline CDR1 and CDR2: SGHAT and FQNNGV. The CDR3 DNA follows: TGTGCCAGCAGTCTAGCCGTAGGACTCGAGCAGTACTTC. Translated: CASSLAVGLEQYF.

Concerning this clonotype: One end of the junction fails to match germline, which may point to a read error. V and J are TRBV15 and TRBJ2-1, with D maybe TRBD1 (6 bases). The CDR3 totals 15 residues. Germline assignment: CDR1 LNHNV and CDR2 YYDKDF (reference sequence). The DNA of the CDR3 is TGTGCCACCAGCAGAGATCTTACAGGGTACAGTGAGCAGTTCTTC. Translating gives CATSRDLTGYSEQFF.

The chain is built from TRBV29-1 and TRBJ2-7; TRBD1 aligns across 7 bases. The end of the DNA fits TRBJ2-5 better, so the J call may be wrong. This CDR3 has 15 residues. CDR1 and CDR2 from the germline V gene are SQVTM and ANQGSEA. The CDR3 nucleotides read TGCAGCGTTGTCCCGGGACAGCGATTAAAAGAGACCCAGTACTTC. Its protein is CSVVPGQRLKETQYF.

This clonotype has only a few counts. V gene TRBV10-3 combines with J gene TRBJ1-2; the D gene is possibly TRBD1 (5 bases). Trimming took off 0 bases at V and 0 bases at J, with 8 bases between the two ends. CDR1 is ENHRY and CDR2 is SYGVKD in the germline V gene. The CDR3 sequence is 15 residues long. The CDR3 DNA follows: TGTGCCATCAGTGAGTCTGGGGGAGCTAACTATGGCTACACCTTC. Amino acids: CAISESGGANYGYTF.

V usage is TRBV5-1 and J usage is TRBJ1-4; D perhaps matches TRBD1 (5 bases). Trimming removed 6 bases from V and 5 bases from J, with 11 bases in between. CDR3 length equals 13 residues. Germline V lookup: CDR1 SGHRS, CDR2 YFSETQ. The CDR3 DNA reads as TGCGCCAGCACACTCGGGGGGAATGAAAAACTGTTTTTT. This codes for CASTLGGNEKLFF.

The V call is TRBV19, the J call TRBJ1-5, with D perhaps matching TRBD1 (6 bases). Looked up from germline, CDR1 is LNHDA and CDR2 is SQIVND (reference sequence). This CDR3 region has 16 residues. V shed 1 base and J shed 5 bases, with 15 bases lying between them. The CDR3 bases are TGTGCCAGTAGTATAGGCGGCCAGGGGAATCATCAGCCCCAGCATTTT. This translates into CASSIGGQGNHQPQHF. The full variable domain, completed using reference TRBV19 and TRBJ1-5, is DGGITQSPKYLFRKEGQNVTLSCEQNLNHDAMYWYRQDPGQGLRLIYYSQIVNDFQKGDIAEGYSVSREKKESFPLTVTSAQKNPTAFYLCASSIGGQGNHQPQHFGDGTRLSIL.

The chain joins TRBV6-5 to TRBJ2-7, with 9 bases matching TRBD1. V lost 5 bases and J lost 2; bases outside the gene matches: 7. The CDR3 is made up of 15 amino acids. Germline V gene data show CDR1 as MNHEY and CDR2 as SVGAGI. This CDR3 is CASSLRTGETYEQYF. Written as DNA, the CDR3 is TGTGCCAGCAGTCTCCGGACAGGGGAGACCTACGAGCAGTACTTC.

The V call is TRBV27, the J call TRBJ1-2; D gene unclear. There are 14 residues in the CDR3. The germline gives CDR1 MNHEY, CDR2 SMNVEV (reference sequence). Trimming took 4 bases from V and 7 from J, leaving 16 bases between them. The CDR3 sequence: CASSSLGRRGGYTF. CDR3 coding DNA: TGTGCCAGCAGTTCCCTTGGACGACGGGGTGGCTACACCTTC.

This clonotype was detected a few times. This sequence joins TRBV29-1 and TRBJ1-1; D unresolved. CDR3 length equals 13 residues. Trimming pared 4 bases from V and 2 bases from J, leaving 11 bases between. Germline CDR1 SQVTM, CDR2 ANQGSEA. DNA of the CDR3: TGCAGCGTTGTCTTTGGGCCCAACACTGAAGCTTTCTTT. Translation: CSVVFGPNTEAFF.

V is TRBV9 and J is TRBJ2-5, with 7 nucleotides matching TRBD2. The CDR3 length is 17 residues. The V segment lost 0 bases and the J segment 11 bases; nucleotides outside the gene matches: 19. CDR1 SGDLS and CDR2 YYNGEE come from the germline V gene. CDR3 in DNA: TGTGCCAGCAGCGTAGCTACCGGGCGGGGGTCCTACAATGAGCAGTACTTC. Translation gives CASSVATGRGSYNEQYF.

This sequence joins TRBV7-2 and TRBJ2-1, with TRBD1 identical over 9 bases. V was pared by 1 base and J by 6 bases, with 4 bases of the junction left unmatched. CDR3 length equals 15 residues. Germline CDR1 and CDR2: SGHTA and FQGNSA. Here the CDR3 DNA reads TGTGCCAGCAGCTTAGACCGGGACAGGGTCAATGAGCAGTTCTTC. It encodes CASSLDRDRVNEQFF.

This clonotype was counted only a few times. The chain links TRBV6-5 to TRBJ1-6; TRBD1 aligns across 8 bases. The CDR3 is 14 amino acids. Germline V gene data show CDR1 as MNHEY and CDR2 as SVGAGI. The trim removed 5 bases at V and 10 bases at J, leaving 7 bases unmatched. CDR3 DNA sequence: TGTGCCAGCAGTCCCGGGACAGGAAGATCACCCCTCCACTTT. It translates to CASSPGTGRSPLHF.

The chain recombines TRBV5-1 with TRBJ2-6; D remains ambiguous. V lost 1 base to trimming and J lost 0 bases, with 14 bases between them. The CDR3 runs 18 residues. Germline CDR1 is SGHRS and CDR2 is YFSETQ. DNA of the CDR3: TGCGCCAGCAGCTTGCCCCCGCAGCCCCACTCTGGGGCCAACGTCCTGACTTTC. Translated: CASSLPPQPHSGANVLTF.

The rearrangement links TRBV7-2 to TRBJ2-3; 7 nucleotides align to TRBD2. The CDR3 runs 14 residues. V shed 5 bases, J shed 6 bases, and the junction held 8 bases outside the gene matches. The germline V gene encodes CDR1 SGHTA and CDR2 FQGNSA. Written as DNA, the CDR3 is TGTGCCAGCAGCCGATCCAGCGGGGAGGATACGCAGTATTTT. Translating it yields CASSRSSGEDTQYF.

This clonotype turned up a few times. V usage is TRBV15 and J usage is TRBJ2-5; D is perhaps TRBD2 (5 bases). The CDR3 has 12 amino acids. CDR1 and CDR2 from the germline V gene are LNHNV and YYDKDF (reference sequence). Between the trimmed V and J ends, which lost 5 bases and 13 bases, there was a span of 17 bases. CDR3 sequence: CATSAGVRDSYF. CDR3 in DNA: TGTGCCACCAGCGCCGGGGTCCGTGACTCGTACTTC.

The chain uses TRBV27 and TRBJ2-7; either TRBD1 or TRBD2 may fit D (5 bases each). Trimming shortened V by 6 bases and J by 0 bases, and 15 bases separated the two germline ends. The CDR3 is made up of 15 amino acids. CDR1 and CDR2 (germline): MNHEY, SMNVEV (reference sequence). The CDR3 bases are TGTGCCAGCAGCCTTTGGGGCGGACTCTCCTACGAGCAGTACTTC. It translates to CASSLWGGLSYEQYF.

J is TRBJ2-5 and V is TRBV20-1; 8 nucleotides line up with TRBD1. The CDR3 runs to 15 residues. The germline V gene has CDR1 DFQATT and CDR2 SNEGSKA (reference sequence). With 1 base clipped from V and 2 bases from J, the junction kept 6 bases outside the gene matches. The CDR3 loop reads CSARVLRTGQETQYF. CDR3 nucleotide sequence: TGCAGTGCTAGAGTATTGAGGACAGGGCAAGAGACCCAGTACTTC.

The gene calls are TRBV7-9 and TRBJ2-1; no definite D call. Germline V CDR1 and CDR2: SEHNR, FQNEAQ (reference sequence). The V gene lost 5 bases and the J gene lost 5 bases, with 10 bases spanning the gap. This CDR3 region has 13 residues. Written as DNA, the CDR3 is TGTGCCAGCAGCCTAAGATGGGACAATGAGCAGTTCTTC. This gives the protein CASSLRWDNEQFF.

The chain links TRBV24-1 to TRBJ2-7; TRBD1 agrees at 9 bases. CDR1 KGHDR and CDR2 SFDVKD come from the germline V gene. The CDR3 extends over 15 amino acids. V trimming: 6 bases; J trimming: 0 bases; junction bases outside the gene matches: 5. The CDR3 DNA reads TGTGCCACCAGTTTCGGGACAGGGAGCTCCTACGAGCAGTACTTC. Its protein is CATSFGTGSSYEQYF.

CDR3: CASSLGGVYNEQFF. The CDR3 bases are TGTGCCAGCAGTTTGGGGGGTGTTTACAATGAGCAGTTCTTC. V and J are TRBV12-3 or TRBV12-4 and TRBJ2-1; tentatively, D is TRBD2 (6 bases). The CDR3 has 14 amino acids. The V and J ends lost 3 bases and 4 bases respectively, with 10 bases between them.